The following is a TCR beta chain sequence with its context. What it recognizes is unknown. Healthy bone marrow donors made up the donors. Donors sampled were nominally healthy, though unrecorded immune exposures were likely. The sample comes from a study of cytomegalovirus exposure and HLA in healthy donors. Whole-study findings and limits: TRBV6-2, TRBV6-3 and other indistinguishable V segments were excluded.

Germline CDR1 is MGHRA and CDR2 is YSYEKL. Trimming at V came to 2 bases and at J to 2 bases, leaving 8 bases not matched to a gene. The CDR3 is 17 residues long. The PCR had 60 Vbeta and 13 Jbeta primers. TCRdb keeps only in-frame clones here, not all; method: immunoSEQ multiplex PCR. The sample features approximately 110,000 clones, with approximately 0.99% in its top ten. Sequenced sample: PBMCs. The receptor comes from a man aged 18 to 29 in good health and CMV-seronegative. The V gene is TRBV4-1, the J gene TRBJ1-2; 10 bases are a match to TRBD1. The CDR3 loop is CASSQNGGGQGNYGYTF. Written as DNA, the CDR3 is TGCGCCAGCAGCCAAAACGGGGGGGGACAGGGGAACTATGGCTACACCTTC.